This TCR beta chain was found in a study of CD8 T cells in ankylosing spondylitis. Overall study results and limits: With a CD8+ phenotype, disease-linked clones were relatively rare in peripheral blood. Roughly eight highly homologous variants made up a TCR beta motif that seemed to typify ankylosing spondylitis blood. Some motif variants were previously reported in reactive arthritis synovial fluid and blood. The study looked at matched synovial fluid samples from ankylosing spondylitis patients. Disease-linked clones were reported to be significantly enriched there.

On this clonotype itself: Its antigen is still unknown.

Germline V gives CDR1 SEHNR, CDR2 FQNEAQ (reference sequence). Trimming removed 5 bases from V and 3 bases from J, with 14 bases in between. The CDR3 contains 14 residues. Libraries of TCR beta came from quantitative 5'-RACE with molecular barcodes. TCRdb recomputed calls from the 5' RACE reads with MiXCR, one row per CDR3 protein. Of 350,000 or so distinct CDR3 sequences detected, 7.5% to 9% appear once; the ten largest clones hold more than 12%. Source material: blood, either unsorted or a sorted T cell fraction (not recorded which). This TCR came from a male donor with ankylosing spondylitis. This rearrangement joins TRBV7-9 to TRBJ2-7, with D unclear. This CDR3 is CASSRSGRIYEQYF. In DNA, the CDR3 is TGTGCCAGCAGCCGGTCTGGCAGGATCTACGAGCAGTACTTC.